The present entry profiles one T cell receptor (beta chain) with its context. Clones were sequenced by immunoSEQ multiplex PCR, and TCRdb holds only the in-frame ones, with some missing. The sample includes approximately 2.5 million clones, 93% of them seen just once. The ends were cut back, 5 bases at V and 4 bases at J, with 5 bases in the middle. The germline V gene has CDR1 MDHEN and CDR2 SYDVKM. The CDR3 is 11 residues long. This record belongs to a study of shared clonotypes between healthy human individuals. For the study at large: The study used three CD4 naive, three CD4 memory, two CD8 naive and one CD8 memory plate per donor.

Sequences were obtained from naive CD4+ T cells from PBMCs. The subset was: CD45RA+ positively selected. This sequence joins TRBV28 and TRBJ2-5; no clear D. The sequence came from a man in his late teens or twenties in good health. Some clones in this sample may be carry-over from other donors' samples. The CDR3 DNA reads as TGTGCCAGCAGTGTAACAGAGACCCAGTACTTC. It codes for CASSVTETQYF.